The clone carrying this T cell receptor beta chain showed up just a few times. Each diagnosis was grounded in clinical symptoms, serum thyroxine and TRAb, thyroid ultrasound, and orbital computed tomography. TCR beta CDR3 regions were amplified from RNA transcripts. Initially, a first-round RT-PCR of the TCR CDR3 employed the HTBI primer set. TCRdb ran MiXCR on the multiplex PCR reads and lists one entry per CDR3 protein. The sample yields about 380,000 distinct CDR3 sequences, about a fifth seen once. This sample was included in a study of T cells in Graves' hyperthyroidism and ophthalmopathy. Study details: Once the initial diagnosis was made, peripheral blood was obtained before any treatment.

CDR3 length equals 15 residues. V trimming: 4 bases; J trimming: 3 bases; junction bases outside the gene matches: 5. The V gene's germline CDR1 is SGHTS and CDR2 YDEGEE. The receptor comes from a man aged 18 to 29 with Graves' ophthalmopathy. Input material: blood. The V gene is TRBV5-8, the J gene TRBJ2-3, with 10 nucleotides matching TRBD1. The CDR3 sequence is CASSQTGGGTDTQYF. Written as DNA, the CDR3 is TGTGCCAGCAGCCAGACAGGGGGCGGAACAGATACGCAGTATTTT.